Each of the 24 T cell receptor beta chains below was sequenced from the same sample in a study of sequential checkpoint blockade in melanoma. Stated treatment: randomized to nivolumab then ipilimumab (arm A) or the reverse (arm B). Libraries were prepared by immunoSEQ multiplex PCR; TCRdb keeps only in-frame clonotypes and omits some of them. The sample includes approximately 21,000 clones, about 82% seen only once; the top ten take over 9%. Sample: CD8+ T cells sorted from blood (inferred from file names), taken from a patient given nivolumab and ipilimumab in sequence. The receptors derive from a human donor with melanoma.

The chain employs TRBV12-5 and TRBJ1-5, with a possible D match to TRBD1 (5 bases). Trimming stripped 7 bases from V and 2 bases from J, with 15 bases between. Germline V gene data show CDR1 as LGHNT and CDR2 as FRNRAP. The CDR3 sequence is 15 residues long. This CDR3 reads CASALAGVGNQPQHF. CDR3 DNA sequence: TGTGCTAGTGCCTTGGCGGGGGTGGGCAATCAGCCCCAGCATTTT.

This clone was detected only once. This chain joins TRBV11-2 and TRBJ1-6; TRBD1 might be the D (5 bases). Germline V CDR1 and CDR2: SGHAT, FQNNGV. V was trimmed by 8 bases and J by 0 bases, leaving 23 bases between them. CDR3 length: 19 residues. The chain's CDR3 is CASGRRWSDSSSYNSPLHF. The CDR3 DNA is TGTGCCAGCGGAAGACGGTGGTCCGACAGCAGCTCCTATAATTCACCCCTCCACTTT.

The J gene is TRBJ2-7, the V gene TRBV5-4; 10 bases are shared with TRBD1. CDR1 and CDR2 (germline): SGHNT, YYREEE (reference sequence). With V trimmed by 4 bases and J by 5 bases, 15 bases remained unmatched. The CDR3 length is 17 residues. CDR3 sequence: CASSDLSLTGTGDEQYF. CDR3 DNA sequence: TGTGCCAGCAGCGATCTGAGCCTAACCGGGACAGGGGACGAGCAGTACTTC.

The rearrangement uses TRBV5-4 and TRBJ2-7, with D perhaps matching TRBD2 (6 bases). CDR3 length equals 12 residues. V lost 3 bases and J 5 bases, leaving 9 bases between the germline ends. Germline assignment: CDR1 SGHNT and CDR2 YYREEE (reference sequence). The CDR3 is CASSSDYHEQYF. As DNA, the CDR3 is TGTGCCAGCAGCTCGGACTACCACGAGCAGTACTTC.

This clone was seen more than once but under ten times. The chain is built from TRBV5-1 and TRBJ2-5, with 8 positions matching TRBD2. From germline, CDR1 is SGHRS and CDR2 YFSETQ. V lost 1 base, J lost 4 bases, and 9 bases stayed unmatched. The CDR3 totals 16 residues. The CDR3 coding sequence is TGCGCCAGCAGCTTGATGGGGACTAGAATAACAGAGACCCAGTACTTC. It specifies CASSLMGTRITETQYF.

The V call is TRBV7-2, the J call TRBJ2-5, with D possibly being TRBD1 (5 bases). CDR1 and CDR2 from the germline V gene are SGHTA and FQGNSA. The V end was cut by 1 base, the J end by 5 bases, with 17 bases between. The CDR3 has 16 residues. The CDR3: CASSLGLQGFMETQYF. The CDR3 DNA sequence: TGTGCCAGCAGCTTAGGGTTGCAGGGCTTTATGGAGACCCAGTACTTC.

The chain links TRBV9 to TRBJ2-1; D is uncertain. The CDR3 has 12 amino acids. The germline V gene has CDR1 SGDLS and CDR2 YYNGEE. The ends were cut back, 4 bases at V and 6 bases at J, with 8 bases in the middle. In DNA, the CDR3 is TGTGCCAGCAGCACCGGTGTCAATGAGCAGTTCTTC. Its protein product is CASSTGVNEQFF. Supplemented by reference TRBV9 and TRBJ2-1, the full variable domain reads DSGVTQTPKHLITATGQRVTLRCSPRSGDLSVYWYQQSLDQGLQFLIQYYNGEERAKGNILERFSAQQFPDLHSELNLSSLELGDSALYFCASSTGVNEQFFGPGTRLTVL.

This CDR3 is CASSQDDSSSYEQYF. The CDR3 region has the DNA TGCGCCAGCAGCCAAGATGACAGCTCGTCCTACGAGCAGTACTTC. The chain carries TRBV23-1 and TRBJ2-7, with D possibly TRBD1 on 5 matching bases. TRBV23-1 is reported as an ORF; its role is uncertain. CDR3 length: 15 residues. The V end was cut by 6 bases, the J end by 1 base, with 16 bases between.

In nucleotides, the CDR3 is TGTGCCAGCAGCTTAGTAGGGACTAGCGGGAGTGAGACCCAGTACTTC. Residues: CASSLVGTSGSETQYF. The chain links TRBV7-9 to TRBJ2-5; 14 bases match TRBD2. This CDR3 spans 16 amino acids. The trim removed 1 base at V and 5 bases at J, leaving 3 bases unmatched. CDR1 and CDR2 (germline): SEHNR, FQNEAQ (reference sequence).

This clone was observed once. This sequence joins TRBV27 and TRBJ1-1; D remains unclear. CDR3 length: 14 residues. Deletions cut 3 bases from V and 0 bases from J, with 8 bases between. CDR1 MNHEY and CDR2 SMNVEV come from the germline V gene (reference sequence). The CDR3 bases are TGTGCCAGCAGTTTCAGAGACATGAACACTGAAGCTTTCTTT. Its protein product is CASSFRDMNTEAFF.

The chain is built from TRBV14 and TRBJ1-2; D ambiguous. Germline CDR1 and CDR2: SGHDN and FVKESK. Trimming took 5 bases from V and 8 from J, leaving 15 bases between them. This CDR3 is built from 13 residues. This CDR3 reads CASSEDSWEGYTF. The CDR3 DNA reads as TGTGCCAGCAGCGAGGACTCATGGGAGGGCTACACCTTC. The entire variable domain, with the rest obtained from reference TRBV14 and TRBJ1-2, is as follows: EAGVTQFPSHSVIEKGQTVTLRCDPISGHDNLYWYRRVMGKEIKFLLHFVKESKQDESGMPNNRFLAERTGGTYSTLKVQPAELEDSGVYFCASSEDSWEGYTFGSGTRLTVV.

The chain links TRBV28 to TRBJ2-2; weak D call: TRBD1 (5 bases). CDR1 is MDHEN and CDR2 is SYDVKM in the germline V gene. The length of the CDR3 is 15 residues. V lost 3 bases to trimming and J lost 1 base, with 9 bases between them. DNA of the CDR3: TGTGCCAGCAGTTTCTTAACAGGGAACACCGGGGAGCTGTTTTTT. It yields the protein CASSFLTGNTGELFF.

The chain couples TRBV28 to TRBJ1-2; 10 bases are a match to TRBD1. J gave up 4 bases and V 4 bases, and 0 bases lay outside the gene matches. The germline CDR1 and CDR2 sequences are MDHEN and SYDVKM. This CDR3 is 13 amino acids long. CDR3 DNA: TGTGCCAGCAGTTGGGACAGGGGCTATGGCTACACCTTC. Amino acids: CASSWDRGYGYTF.

The chain links TRBV7-9 to TRBJ1-2, with D perhaps matching TRBD1 (6 bases). Trimming cost V 4 bases and J 5 bases, with 20 bases left between them. The germline gives CDR1 SEHNR, CDR2 FQNEAQ (reference sequence). CDR3 length: 16 residues. The CDR3 sequence is CASSSYPRTDGYGYTF. The CDR3 bases are TGTGCCAGCAGCTCCTACCCCCGGACAGATGGGTATGGCTACACCTTC.

The genes are TRBV30 and TRBJ2-5, with TRBD1 matching 7 bases. CDR1 and CDR2 from the germline V gene are GTSNPN and SVGIG (reference sequence). This CDR3 is built from 13 residues. After removal of 5 bases from V and 1 base from J, the junction contained 4 bases not matched to a gene. This CDR3 reads CAWGWDSQETQYF. The DNA for the CDR3 is TGTGCCTGGGGGTGGGACAGCCAAGAGACCCAGTACTTC. The whole variable domain, filled in from reference TRBV30 and TRBJ2-5, reads SQTIHQWPATLVQPVGSPLSLECTVEGTSNPNLYWYRQAAGRGLQLLFYSVGIGQISSEVPQNLSASRPQDRQFILSSKKLLLSDSGFYLCAWGWDSQETQYFGPGTRLLVL.

A few counts support this clone. The V gene is TRBV18, the J gene TRBJ2-7; D is possibly TRBD1 (5 bases). This CDR3 has 14 residues. Trimming left V 4 bases short and J 0 bases short, with 10 bases between. Germline V gene sequence: CDR1 KGHSH, CDR2 LQKENI. CDR3 in amino acids: CASSLLTDSYEQYF. Here the CDR3 DNA reads TGTGCCAGCTCACTCTTGACAGACTCCTACGAGCAGTACTTC. Supplemented by reference TRBV18 and TRBJ2-7, the full variable domain reads NAGVMQNPRHLVRRRGQEARLRCSPMKGHSHVYWYRQLPEEGLKFMVYLQKENIIDESGMPKERFSAEFPKEGPSILRIQQVVRGDSAAYFCASSLLTDSYEQYFGPGTRLTVT.

This clone occurred a few times. The chain has TRBV30 and TRBJ2-3, with D possibly being TRBD2 (6 bases). The germline V gene has CDR1 GTSNPN and CDR2 SVGIG (reference sequence). V was pared by 8 bases and J by 6 bases, with 21 bases between. The CDR3 length is 14 residues. CDR3 bases: TGTGCCCTCATTAGCGGCAAGCTCTTGGATACGCAGTATTTT. It is translated as CALISGKLLDTQYF.

This clone was observed a single time. The chain carries TRBV5-4 and TRBJ2-7; tentative D call: TRBD1 (5 bases). V gave up 5 bases and J gave up 2 bases, with 11 bases separating them. This CDR3 comprises 13 residues. In germline, CDR1 is SGHNT, CDR2 YYREEE (reference sequence). The CDR3 here is CASRDTNTYEQYF. In DNA form, the CDR3 reads TGTGCCAGCAGGGACACTAACACCTACGAGCAGTACTTC.

V and J are TRBV28 and TRBJ1-5; TRBD1 agrees at 8 bases. V was pared by 2 bases and J by 6 bases, with 15 bases of the junction left unmatched. This CDR3 has 18 amino acids. Germline V gene data show CDR1 as MDHEN and CDR2 as SYDVKM. In nucleotides, the CDR3 is TGTGCCAGCAGTTTAGCGGGCCCAATATACAGGGGGTCTCAGCCCCAGCATTTT. Encoded protein: CASSLAGPIYRGSQPQHF.

The rearrangement uses TRBV9 and TRBJ2-3; 7 bases are a match to TRBD2. This CDR3 contains 16 residues. The germline gives CDR1 SGDLS, CDR2 YYNGEE. Trimming cost V 0 bases and J 1 base; bases outside gene matches: 5. The CDR3 loop reads CASSVGSGVGTDTQYF. CDR3 nucleotide sequence: TGTGCCAGCAGCGTAGGGAGCGGGGTTGGCACAGATACGCAGTATTTT.

The chain carries TRBV6-6 and TRBJ1-2; D is uncertain. CDR1 and CDR2 from the germline V gene are MNHNY and SVGAGI (reference sequence). CDR3 size: 14 residues. The ends were cut back, 3 bases at V and 3 bases at J, with 11 bases in the middle. CDR3 DNA: TGTGCCAGCAGTTATCCGGGGAGGCACTATGGCTACACCTTC. Amino acids: CASSYPGRHYGYTF.

This clone was picked up a small number of times. This chain joins TRBV2 and TRBJ2-7; 7 positions match TRBD1. In germline, CDR1 is SNHLY, CDR2 FYNNEI. After removal of 4 bases from V and 6 bases from J, the junction contained 18 bases not matched to a gene. This CDR3 spans 17 amino acids. The CDR3 DNA reads TGTGCCAGCAGTGGGGTGACAGGGAATGTTCGATCCGGCGAGCAGTACTTC. This codes for CASSGVTGNVRSGEQYF.

J is TRBJ2-7 and V is TRBV10-1; 8 nucleotides line up with TRBD1. CDR3 length equals 13 residues. The junction had 3 bases not matched to a gene; V was cut back by 4 bases and J by 4 bases. Germline V gene lookup returns CDR1 WNHNN and CDR2 SYGVQD (reference sequence). The CDR3, as DNA: TGCGCCAGCAGTGTCGGACAGGGTTACGAGCAGTACTTC. Protein sequence: CASSVGQGYEQYF.

This clone was seen a handful of times. The V call is TRBV19, the J call TRBJ1-3; D is ambiguous. V dropped 5 bases and J dropped 2 bases, with 10 bases sitting between them. The CDR3 runs 14 residues. The germline gives CDR1 LNHDA, CDR2 SQIVND (reference sequence). CDR3 loop: CASSLPAAGNTIYF. In nucleotides, the CDR3 is TGTGCCAGTAGTCTCCCAGCGGCTGGAAACACCATATATTTT.